The 6 T cell receptor beta chains in this list originate from one sample, sequenced in a study of T cells after yellow fever vaccination. Each CDR3 protein gets one entry after TCRdb re-called the 5' RACE reads with MiXCR. The sample carries 95,000 to 150,000 distinct CDR3 sequences, about 8.4% recorded once. Sequenced here: CD8+ T cells sorted from PBMCs, sampled on the day of the yellow fever booster vaccination. The receptors shown here come from a man in his late teens or twenties who received the YFV17D yellow fever vaccine.

This clonotype has ten or more counts. V is TRBV4-1 and J is TRBJ2-4, with D possibly called TRBD1 or TRBD2 (6 bases each). Germline V lookup: CDR1 MGHRA, CDR2 YSYEKL. The CDR3 extends over 16 amino acids. Deletions cut 1 base from V and 1 base from J, with 11 bases between. The CDR3 here is CASSQGGAGAKNIQYF. CDR3 DNA sequence: TGCGCCAGCAGCCAAGGGGGGGCAGGGGCCAAAAACATTCAGTACTTC.

The chain links TRBV18 to TRBJ2-1; 7 nucleotides align to TRBD1. This CDR3 is built from 16 residues. V lost 0 bases to trimming and J lost 6 bases; unmatched junction nucleotides: 8. Germline CDR1 reads KGHSH; CDR2 reads LQKENI. CDR3 sequence (DNA): TGTGCCAGCTCACCACCCGACAGGGTAGGGGTCAATGAGCAGTTCTTC. Its translation is CASSPPDRVGVNEQFF. Drawing the rest from reference TRBV18 and TRBJ2-1, the complete variable domain is NAGVMQNPRHLVRRRGQEARLRCSPMKGHSHVYWYRQLPEEGLKFMVYLQKENIIDESGMPKERFSAEFPKEGPSILRIQQVVRGDSAAYFCASSPPDRVGVNEQFFGPGTRLTVL.

By frequency in the sample, this clonotype is medium-sized (0.01 to 0.1%). V and J are TRBV11-1 and TRBJ2-1; weak D call: TRBD1 (7 bases). CDR3 size: 16 residues. V was cut by 0 bases and J by 1 base, with 10 bases left in between. Germline CDR1 is SGHAT and CDR2 is FQDESV (reference sequence). The CDR3 reads CASSLASGGSYNEQFF. CDR3 in DNA: TGTGCCAGCAGCTTAGCGTCAGGGGGGTCCTACAATGAGCAGTTCTTC.

The chain is built from TRBV6-1 and TRBJ1-1, with D unresolved. CDR1 and CDR2 (germline): MNHNS, SASEGT. CDR3 length equals 14 residues. V was clipped by 6 bases and J by 1 base, with 12 bases between them. The CDR3 loop reads CASRKLTGNTEAFF. CDR3 bases: TGTGCCAGCAGGAAATTAACGGGGAACACTGAAGCTTTCTTT.

This clonotype was counted ten times or more. V is TRBV5-5 and J is TRBJ2-3, with D maybe TRBD2 (5 bases). Looked up from germline, CDR1 is SGHKS and CDR2 is YYEKEE (reference sequence). There are 14 residues in the CDR3. Trimming pared 1 base from V and 4 bases from J, leaving 10 bases between. CDR3 nucleotides: TGTGCCAGCAGCTTGTATCCGGGATCAGATACGCAGTATTTT. This encodes CASSLYPGSDTQYF.

V and J are TRBV19 and TRBJ2-3; D gene unclear. This CDR3 is built from 13 residues. From germline, CDR1 is LNHDA and CDR2 SQIVND (reference sequence). The V end lost 0 bases, the J end lost 4 bases, and 5 bases lay between the germline ends. The CDR3 DNA reads as TGTGCCAGTAGTATAGACCTCCCAGATACGCAGTATTTT. It codes for CASSIDLPDTQYF.